The rows below give T cell receptor beta chains drawn from one sample of a study of blood T cell repertoires in COVID-19. Here immunoSEQ multiplex PCR was the method, and the copy in TCRdb shows in-frame clones only, minus some. Of approximately 280,000 clones listed, 84% were seen once; the top ten hold almost 1.5%. Sequences were obtained from peripheral blood. The receptors were sampled from a human donor with COVID-19, enrolled during active disease. The donor label of this sample is uncertain. Each CDR3 is given with its conserved first and last residue. The D gene is left open where the match is weak. Part of the rows lack a size; the others show once, few, many or a class for expanded clones.

>NA|TRBV5-1|TRBJ2-1|NA|19
TGCGCCAGCAGCTTAGAGAGCGCCGGGGATTTTTGGTCCTACAATGAGCAGTTCTTC
CASSLESAGDFWSYNEQFF
>NA|TRBV5-1|TRBJ2-5|NA|14
TGCGCCAGCGCAGATACAGGAAACCAAGAGACCCAGTACTTC
CASADTGNQETQYF
>TRBD1|TRBV7-2|TRBJ2-2|NA|16
TGTGCCAGCAGCTTGGGACAGGGTGTTGGAACCGGGGAGCTGTTTTTT
CASSLGQGVGTGELFF
>NA|TRBV19|TRBJ2-7|NA|14
TGTGCCAGTAGTGAACAGGCGAGCTCCTACGAGCAGTACTTC
CASSEQASSYEQYF
>NA|TRBV11-3|TRBJ1-2|NA|11
TGTGCCAGCAGACCCTATTGTGGCTACACCTTC
CASRPYCGYTF
>NA|TRBV21-1|TRBJ2-5|NA|16
TGTGCCATCAAAAGTCCGGACAGGGGACTTCAAGAGACCCAGTACTTC
CAIKSPDRGLQETQYF
>NA|TRBV19|TRBJ2-7|NA|14
TGTGCCAGTAGCCTGACAGGCCCATCCTACGAGCAGTACTTC
CASSLTGPSYEQYF
>TRBD2|TRBV19|TRBJ2-7|NA|13
TGTGCCATCTCTTCACTAGCGGGAGGCGAGCAGTACTTC
CAISSLAGGEQYF
>NA|TRBV3-1/TRBV3-2|TRBJ1-2|NA|15
TGTGCCAGCAGCCAAGATCCTAACCCCCAAGATGGCTACACCTTC
CASSQDPNPQDGYTF
>TRBD2|TRBV10-3|TRBJ2-7|NA|15
TGTGCCATCAGAGGACTAGCGGGCACCGACTACGAGCAGTACTTC
CAIRGLAGTDYEQYF
>NA|TRBV6-1|TRBJ1-5|once|15
TGTGCCAGCAGTGAAGCGCTAGGGGGAGACCAGCCCCAGCATTTT
CASSEALGGDQPQHF
>NA|TRBV3-1/TRBV3-2|TRBJ2-7|NA|14
TGTGCCAGCAGCCAAGATCTTTCCAGATACAGGGTGCTCTTC
CASSQDLSRYRVLF
>NA|TRBV28|TRBJ1-2|few|12
TGTGCCAGCACCACAACTAACCTCGGCTACACCTTC
CASTTTNLGYTF
>NA|TRBV2|TRBJ2-2|NA|13
TGTGCCAGCAGCAGTCAGGATACCGGGGAGCTGTTTTTT
CASSSQDTGELFF
>NA|TRBV21-1|TRBJ2-2|NA|17
TGTGCCAGCAGCAAAGACCTTACTAGCGGGAGGGGCGGGGAGCTGTTTTTT
CASSKDLTSGRGGELFF
>TRBD1|TRBV28|TRBJ2-6|NA|17
TGTGCCAGCAGTTTACGGACAGGGAAGTCTGGGGCCAACGTCCTGACTTTC
CASSLRTGKSGANVLTF
>TRBD1|TRBV5-1|TRBJ1-1|NA|14
TGCGCCAGCAGCTCCGGGGACAGGTTGACTGAAGCTTTCTTT
CASSSGDRLTEAFF
>NA|TRBV5-1|TRBJ2-7|NA|14
TGCGCCAGCAGCCGTCTAGCGAGAACCTACGAGCAGTACTTC
CASSRLARTYEQYF
>NA|TRBV7-3|TRBJ2-2|once|15
TGTGCCAGCAGCTTCTCCGGAGCGAACACCGGGGAGCTGTTTTTT
CASSFSGANTGELFF
>TRBD1|TRBV29-1|TRBJ2-7|NA|12
TGCAGCGTGCCGGGACAGGGGAACGAGCAGTACTTC
CSVPGQGNEQYF
>NA|TRBV29-1|TRBJ1-2|NA|14
TGCAGCGTTCAGGCCAGCCGATCCTTATACGGCTACACCTTC
CSVQASRSLYGYTF
>TRBD1|TRBV27|TRBJ2-7|NA|14
TGTGCCAGCAGGCGTCAGGGGGAAGGGTACGAGCAGTACTTC
CASRRQGEGYEQYF
>TRBD1|TRBV2|TRBJ1-6|NA|15
TGTGCCAGCACCATGGACAGGGGGAATAATTCACCCCTCCACTTT
CASTMDRGNNSPLHF
>NA|TRBV5-1|TRBJ2-7|NA|15
TGCGCCAGCGGCCCTGGGCTACCCGCATCCTACGAGCAGTACTTC
CASGPGLPASYEQYF
>NA|TRBV7-2|TRBJ1-3|few|14
TGTGCCAGCAGCCGCACAATTCCTGGAAACACCATATATTTT
CASSRTIPGNTIYF
>NA|TRBV28|TRBJ1-5|NA|15
TGTGCCAGCAGTCCCTCGGTCCGAGGGCGTCAGCCCCAGCATTTT
CASSPSVRGRQPQHF
>NA|TRBV7-2|TRBJ1-5|NA|14
TGTGCCAGCAGCGCCCGTGGTGCCGGGCAGCCCCAGCATTTT
CASSARGAGQPQHF
>TRBD1|TRBV6-2/TRBV6-3|TRBJ1-4|NA|15
TGTGCCAGCAGTGACGGGACAGGGGGGGTCGGGAAACTGTTTTTT
CASSDGTGGVGKLFF
>NA|TRBV2|TRBJ2-5|NA|13
TGTGCCAGCTACAGGCGCCCTCAAGAGACCCAGTACTTC
CASYRRPQETQYF
>NA|TRBV25-1|TRBJ2-5|few|10
TGTGCCAGCAGTCTCGGGACCCAGTACTTC
CASSLGTQYF
>TRBD1|TRBV4-3|TRBJ1-2|few|15
TGCGCCAGCAGCCAAGAGACGGGACAGGGGGCGGGCTACACCTTC
CASSQETGQGAGYTF
>TRBD2|TRBV9|TRBJ2-1|NA|15
TGTGCCAGCAGCGCAACTAGCGGGAGCTACAATGAGCAGTTCTTC
CASSATSGSYNEQFF
>TRBD1|TRBV10-3|TRBJ1-1|NA|13
TGTGCCATCAGTGAGTCCCGGGACAGGGGGACTCTTTTT
CAISESRDRGTLF
>NA|TRBV29-1|TRBJ2-5|NA|13
TGCAGCGTTGGGCTGACAGTGCAAGAGACCCAGTACTTC
CSVGLTVQETQYF
>TRBD2|TRBV4-2|TRBJ2-2|NA|19
TGTGCCAGCAGCCAAGATCGGCGGGCTAGCGGCGTGAACACCGGGGAGCTGTTTTTT
CASSQDRRASGVNTGELFF
>TRBD2|TRBV2|TRBJ2-7|once|14
TGTGCCAGCAGGACGACTAGCGGGATGTACGAGCAGTACTTC
CASRTTSGMYEQYF
>NA|TRBV11-2|TRBJ2-3|NA|14
TGTGCCAGCAGCTTAGATACCGGTCGAGATACGCAGTATTTT
CASSLDTGRDTQYF
>NA|TRBV5-1|TRBJ1-1|NA|14
TGCGCCAGCAGCTTGGCCGGGGGGGACACTGAAGCTTTCTTT
CASSLAGGDTEAFF
>TRBD1|TRBV5-1|TRBJ1-1|NA|15
TGCGCCAGCAGCGGGCCGGGACAGGGAAACACTGAAGCTTTCTTT
CASSGPGQGNTEAFF
>NA|TRBV27|TRBJ1-1|NA|13
TGTGCCAGCAGTTTATACAGCGGCACTGAAGCTTTCTTT
CASSLYSGTEAFF
>NA|TRBV7-2|TRBJ1-2|few|15
TGTGCCAGCAGCTTAGGGTCGGCCACCCCGGGGGGCTACACCTTC
CASSLGSATPGGYTF
>NA|TRBV27|TRBJ1-1|once|17
TGTGCCAGCAGTTTATTGGGCGCAACAGGGAGCGGCACTGAAGCTTTCTTT
CASSLLGATGSGTEAFF
>TRBD1|TRBV6-2/TRBV6-3|TRBJ2-5|once|16
TGTGCCAGCAGTCCCAGGACAGGGGGCGGAGGAGAGACCCAGTACTTC
CASSPRTGGGGETQYF